The 10 T cell receptor beta chains reported below all come from one sample, sequenced in a study of lung T cells in sarcoidosis with Löfgren's syndrome (dated by TCRdb to about 2017). Sequencing took place on an Illumina MiSeq. The public reads were quality trimmed at Q25 with fastp and then assembled into clones with MiXCR by TCRdb, keeping productive beta chains. Duplicate CDR3 protein sequences are folded into a single record with the most common DNA and genes. The sample data list 60,000 to 65,000 distinct CDR3 sequences, and less than 25% of these were observed just once. Less than 2.5% of the sample comes from the top ten. Sequencing used CD4+ T cells from PBMCs. The receptors derive from a human donor with sarcoidosis (Löfgren's syndrome or another form), or a control subject (not recorded which).

This clonotype was detected many times. The rearrangement joins TRBV6-1 to TRBJ2-5; 7 bases match TRBD1. This CDR3 is 13 amino acids long. The V gene end was trimmed by 6 bases and the J gene end by 2 bases; junction bases not matched to a gene: 3. The germline gives CDR1 MNHNS, CDR2 SASEGT. The CDR3 sequence is CASSPGGQETQYF. As DNA, the CDR3 is TGTGCCAGCAGCCCAGGGGGTCAAGAGACCCAGTACTTC.

Concerning this clonotype itself: A read error is possible here, since a much larger clone lies one base away. V gene TRBV5-1 combines with J gene TRBJ1-2; D is ambiguous. Germline V gives CDR1 SGHRS, CDR2 YFSETQ. Trimming took 1 base from V and 4 from J, leaving 11 bases between them. This CDR3 has 14 amino acids. The CDR3 region has the DNA TGCGCCAGCAGCTTGATTCCGGAGCTCTATGGCTACACCTTC. Encoded protein: CASSLIPELYGYTF.

This clonotype was picked up one time. This could be a read error, since a much larger clone is one nucleotide away. The CDR3 reads CSARGLDGGNTKYF. CDR3 DNA: TGCAGTGCTAGGGGCCTAGATGGGGGAAACACCAAATATTTT. This rearrangement joins TRBV20-1 to TRBJ1-3; tentative D call: TRBD1 (5 bases). Germline CDR1 DFQATT, CDR2 SNEGSKA (reference sequence). The CDR3 loop spans 14 amino acids.

This clonotype was recorded many times. This sequence joins TRBV15 and TRBJ2-1; a possible D gene is TRBD1 (5 bases). V dropped 3 bases and J dropped 6 bases, with 24 bases sitting between them. There are 18 residues in the CDR3. Per the germline V gene, CDR1 is LNHNV and CDR2 is YYDKDF (reference sequence). CDR3 coding DNA: TGTGCCACCAGCAGGGAAGGGGCGACCGACGCTCGGTCCAATGAGCAGTTCTTC. Its protein is CATSREGATDARSNEQFF.

In this sample, this clonotype turned up many times. The V gene is TRBV11-1, the J gene TRBJ1-1, with a possible D match to TRBD1 (5 bases). Germline-derived CDR1 and CDR2 are SGHAT and FQDESV (reference sequence). CDR3 length: 14 amino acids. Between the trimmed V and J ends, which lost 3 bases and 0 bases, there was a span of 8 bases. The CDR3 coding sequence is TGTGCCAGCAGCTTTCCGGGACTGAACACTGAAGCTTTCTTT. It codes for CASSFPGLNTEAFF.

The count of this clonotype is one. At one of its ends the junction is not consistent with the germline gene, which may arise from a read error. The V call is TRBV20-1, the J call TRBJ2-5, with D perhaps matching TRBD1 or TRBD2 (5 bases each). The CDR3 spans 12 residues. The germline V gene has CDR1 DFQATT and CDR2 SNEGSKA (reference sequence). CDR3: CSASRGVETRYF. In nucleotides, the CDR3 is TGCAGTGCTAGCCGAGGGGTAGAGACCCGGTACTTC.

This sequence joins TRBV7-9 and TRBJ1-6; 7 nucleotides match TRBD1. Germline-derived CDR1 and CDR2 are SEHNR and FQNEAQ (reference sequence). This CDR3 has 15 residues. V gave up 8 bases and J gave up 5 bases; unmatched junction bases: 9. The CDR3 sequence is CASGTTGTDNSPLHF. CDR3 sequence (DNA): TGTGCCAGCGGGACAACCGGGACAGATAATTCACCCCTCCACTTT.

The sample holds many counts of this clonotype. This sequence joins TRBV6-6 and TRBJ1-3; tentative D call: TRBD1 (5 bases). Germline CDR1 and CDR2: MNHNY and SVGAGI (reference sequence). The CDR3 spans 15 residues. Trimming removed 2 bases from V and 0 bases from J, with 8 bases in between. CDR3 coding DNA: TGTGCCAGCAGTTACGGGACTTACTCTGGAAACACCATATATTTT. It encodes CASSYGTYSGNTIYF.

Ten or more counts support this clonotype. The CDR3 DNA reads TGTGCCAGCAGTTCGACTAGCGGGAGGGGGGGGTCCTACAATGAGCAGTTCTTC. It yields the protein CASSSTSGRGGSYNEQFF. The chain combines TRBV27 with TRBJ2-1; 14 nucleotides match TRBD2. This CDR3 is 18 amino acids long. Germline V CDR1 and CDR2: MNHEY, SMNVEV (reference sequence). V lost 4 bases, J lost 1 base, and 6 bases stayed unmatched.

In this sample, this clonotype turned up many times. CDR3 region: CASSLRGGTEAFF. The CDR3 DNA sequence: TGTGCCAGCAGTTTAAGGGGTGGCACTGAAGCTTTCTTT. The chain carries TRBV12-3 or TRBV12-4 and TRBJ1-1; a possible D gene is TRBD1 (5 bases). The V and J ends lost 2 bases and 4 bases respectively, with 8 bases between them. The CDR3 is 13 amino acids.